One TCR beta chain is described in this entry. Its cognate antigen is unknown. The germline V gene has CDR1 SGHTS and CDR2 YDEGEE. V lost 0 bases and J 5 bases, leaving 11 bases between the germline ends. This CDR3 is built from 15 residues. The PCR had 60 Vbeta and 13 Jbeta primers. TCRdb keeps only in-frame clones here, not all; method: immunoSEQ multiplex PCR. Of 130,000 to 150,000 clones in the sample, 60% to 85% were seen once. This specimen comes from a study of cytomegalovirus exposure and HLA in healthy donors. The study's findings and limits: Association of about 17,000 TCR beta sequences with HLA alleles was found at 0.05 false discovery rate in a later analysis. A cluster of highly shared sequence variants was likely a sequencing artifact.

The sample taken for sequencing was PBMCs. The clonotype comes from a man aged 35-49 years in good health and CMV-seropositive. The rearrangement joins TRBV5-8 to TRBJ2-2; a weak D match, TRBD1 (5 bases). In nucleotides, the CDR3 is TGTGCCAGCAGCTTGGGCCAGGGTTGGACCGGGGAGCTGTTTTTT. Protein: CASSLGQGWTGELFF.